The 10 T cell receptor beta chains reported below all come from one sample, sequenced in a study of vaccination effects on CD4 cells after COVID-19 (dated by TCRdb to 2021 to 2024). No cognate antigen is known for these TCRs. The ViraFEST assay stimulated PBMC with viral peptide pools and then used TCR sequencing to identify antigen-specific CD4+ T cell clonotypes by expansion. After less than 13 days of culture, CD4+ T cells were isolated with the EasySep CD4+ T cell isolation kit. Convalescent patients had PCR-confirmed SARS-CoV-2 infection between March and December 2020, before Alpha, Beta and Delta variants emerged in the United States. Library creation used the immunoSEQ multiplex PCR assay. As stored in TCRdb, this immuneACCESS dataset retains in-frame rearrangements with V and J assigned. A fraction of the clones does not appear; measured against another copy, unresolved V genes explain less than half of the discrepancy, and the remainder lacks a known reason. The table for this sample lists roughly 25,000 clones; approximately 70% of them were counted only once. Of the sample, 18% falls within the top ten clones.

Specimen: CD4+ T cells from PBMCs cultured with SARS-CoV-2 spike peptides, collected before COVID-19 vaccination. Interpreted using the paper, the cell subset or site label stands for: SARS-CoV-2 spike overlapping peptide pool stimulation. These receptors were taken from a human donor who had a prior SARS-CoV-2 infection.

CDR3 amino acids: CASSVVRSRSGNTIYF. CDR3 coding DNA: TGTGCCAGCAGCGTTGTAAGGTCTAGATCTGGAAACACCATATATTTT. This chain connects TRBV11-3 to TRBJ1-3; no clear D gene. The CDR3 covers 16 residues. Looked up from germline, CDR1 is SGHNT and CDR2 is YENEEA. The V end was cut by 5 bases, the J end by 1 base, with 15 bases between.

This clone was detected once. The CDR3 protein is CATSDFGRTADTQYF. The CDR3 DNA reads as TGTGCCACCAGTGATTTTGGGAGAACCGCAGATACGCAGTATTTT. The chain couples TRBV24-1 to TRBJ2-3; D possibly corresponds to TRBD2 (5 bases). Germline V gene data show CDR1 as KGHDR and CDR2 as SFDVKD. The CDR3 contains 15 residues. The ends were cut back, 1 base at V and 4 bases at J, with 11 bases in the middle.

Only one count was recorded for this clone. This sequence joins TRBV19 and TRBJ1-1; 8 bases match TRBD1. Trimming took 2 bases from V and 5 from J; bases not matched to a gene: 4. The CDR3 contains 14 residues. CDR1 is LNHDA and CDR2 is SQIVND in the germline V gene (reference sequence). CDR3 protein: CASSITGGGTEAFF. The DNA of the CDR3 is TGTGCCAGTAGTATAACAGGGGGAGGTACTGAAGCTTTCTTT.

J is TRBJ2-3 and V is TRBV9; TRBD2 might be the D (5 bases). Per the germline V gene, CDR1 is SGDLS and CDR2 is YYNGEE. V was trimmed by 0 bases and J by 3 bases, leaving 14 bases between them. This CDR3 has 16 residues. Written as DNA, the CDR3 is TGTGCCAGCAGCGTAGCTTTCACCTCGGGGACAGATACGCAGTATTTT. It yields the protein CASSVAFTSGTDTQYF.

The chain links TRBV5-6 to TRBJ2-2, with 9 bases lining up with TRBD2. The germline V gene has CDR1 SGHDT and CDR2 YYEEEE. The CDR3 contains 15 residues. V lost 7 bases, J lost 4 bases, and 8 bases stayed unmatched. The CDR3 region is CASDSAGGLTGELFF. CDR3 nucleotides: TGTGCCAGCGATTCGGCGGGAGGGCTCACCGGGGAGCTGTTTTTT.

The gene calls are TRBV2 and TRBJ2-5, with 12 positions matching TRBD2. The V and J ends lost 6 bases and 5 bases, in that order; junction bases with no gene match: 13. Germline CDR1 is SNHLY and CDR2 is FYNNEI. This CDR3 has 17 amino acids. CDR3 DNA sequence: TGTGCCAGCAGCCGGGGGGCTAGCGGGGGGGCTTGGGAGACCCAGTACTTC. This sequence encodes CASSRGASGGAWETQYF.

The chain couples TRBV10-3 to TRBJ1-2, with D possibly TRBD1 on 6 matching bases. CDR1 is ENHRY, CDR2 SYGVKD, per germline. The CDR3 covers 15 residues. Trimming removed 6 bases at V and 5 bases at J, with 19 bases between. The CDR3 bases are TGTGCCATCAGGGATGGGGGCCTAGGGGGATATGGCTACACCTTC. It codes for CAIRDGGLGGYGYTF.

This rearrangement joins TRBV3-1 (or the pseudogene TRBV3-2) to TRBJ2-3, with TRBD2 as a possible D gene (6 bases). Trimming removed 4 bases at V and 1 base at J, with 9 bases between. The CDR3 runs 14 residues. Looked up from germline, CDR1 is LGHDT and CDR2 is YNNKEL (reference sequence). The DNA for the CDR3 is TGTGCCAGCAGCCTCGGGGGTGGCACAGATACGCAGTATTTT. It yields the protein CASSLGGGTDTQYF.

V and J are TRBV6-2 or TRBV6-3 and TRBJ1-5, with 11 bases lining up with TRBD1. V gave up 6 bases and J gave up 6 bases; unmatched junction bases: 7. This CDR3 is 15 amino acids long. The germline V gene encodes CDR1 MNHEY and CDR2 SVGEGT. CDR3 region: CASSHGQGAGQPQHF. Here the CDR3 DNA reads TGTGCCAGCAGCCACGGACAGGGGGCTGGTCAGCCCCAGCATTTT.

In its sample, this clone was seen once. V is TRBV20-1 and J is TRBJ1-1; D uncertain. CDR3 length: 13 amino acids. Germline V gene data show CDR1 as DFQATT and CDR2 as SNEGSKA (reference sequence). Trimming cost V 3 bases and J 6 bases, with 14 bases left between them. This chain's CDR3 is CSASLPLYAEAFF. Here the CDR3 DNA reads TGCAGTGCTAGTCTCCCTCTTTACGCTGAAGCTTTCTTT.